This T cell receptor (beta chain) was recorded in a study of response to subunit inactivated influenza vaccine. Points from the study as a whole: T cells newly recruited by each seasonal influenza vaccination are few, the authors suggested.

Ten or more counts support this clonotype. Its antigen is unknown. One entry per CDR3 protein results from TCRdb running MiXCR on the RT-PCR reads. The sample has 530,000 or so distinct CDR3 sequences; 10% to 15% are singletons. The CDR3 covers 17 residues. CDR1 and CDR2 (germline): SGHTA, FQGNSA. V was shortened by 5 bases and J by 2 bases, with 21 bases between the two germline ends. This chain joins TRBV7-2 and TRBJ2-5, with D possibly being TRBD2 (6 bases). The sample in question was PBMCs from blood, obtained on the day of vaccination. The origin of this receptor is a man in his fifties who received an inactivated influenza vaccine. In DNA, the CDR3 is TGTGCCAGCAGCCCAGGTGATGGGCGGGGTCCTCAAGAGACCCAGTACTTC. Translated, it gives CASSPGDGRGPQETQYF.